This TCR beta chain was profiled in a study of CD8 T cells in ankylosing spondylitis. Study findings and constraints: In ankylosing spondylitis blood, a motif of roughly 8 highly homologous TCR beta variants appeared characteristic. Clones linked to disease, bearing a CD8+ phenotype, were relatively rare in peripheral blood. Researchers reportedly found disease-linked clones significantly enriched in matched ankylosing spondylitis synovial fluid. Previously reported in reactive arthritis synovial fluid and blood were some of the motif variants.

Worth noting for this clonotype: Its antigen is still unknown.

The germline gives CDR1 LGHNA, CDR2 YSLEER. V lost 5 bases and J lost 1; bases outside the gene matches: 3. CDR3 length: 15 residues. TCRdb used MiXCR to reprocess the 5' RACE reads, holding one entry per CDR3 protein. The sample includes about 310,000 distinct CDR3 sequences, less than 25% of them seen just once. The receptor was derived from a female donor with ankylosing spondylitis or in good health (not recorded which). The chain recombines TRBV4-3 with TRBJ2-5, with 11 bases identical to TRBD2. The sample taken for sequencing was blood, either unsorted or a sorted T cell fraction (not recorded which). CDR3 region: CASSLLAGAQETQYF. CDR3 DNA sequence: TGCGCCAGCAGCTTACTAGCGGGAGCCCAAGAGACCCAGTACTTC.